The following is a TCR beta chain sequence with its context. Its antigen is not known. The data are from a study of beta chain features in type 1 diabetes. Study-level background: When patients were set against healthy donors, age, gender and cell yields were similar. Study-level points and caveats: In the patient group, naive, central memory and Treg TCRB repertoires seemed more alike than in the healthy donor group. All four CD4+ subsets from Type 1 diabetes patients carried moderately but significantly shorter TCRB CDR3s.

Sequenced material consisted of expressed TCRB transcripts (all of the isolated RNA was reverse transcribed). Clones were read by immunoSEQ multiplex PCR, and TCRdb kept only the in-frame ones, dropping some. The sample shows about 700,000 clones, roughly 12% of them seen only once. One heparinised blood draw averaging about 116 mL was given by each donor. The sequencing input was naive CD4+ T cells from blood. This clonotype was obtained from a young man with type 1 diabetes.

CDR3 in amino acids: CASTLTSTLGTGELFF. DNA for the CDR3: TGTGCCTCAACGCTCACCAGCACCCTGGGGACCGGGGAGCTGTTTTTT. The chain couples TRBV30 to TRBJ2-2; D not resolved. CDR1 is GTSNPN and CDR2 is SVGIG in the germline V gene (reference sequence). The length of the CDR3 is 16 residues. V was trimmed by 7 bases and J by 5 bases, leaving 23 bases between them.